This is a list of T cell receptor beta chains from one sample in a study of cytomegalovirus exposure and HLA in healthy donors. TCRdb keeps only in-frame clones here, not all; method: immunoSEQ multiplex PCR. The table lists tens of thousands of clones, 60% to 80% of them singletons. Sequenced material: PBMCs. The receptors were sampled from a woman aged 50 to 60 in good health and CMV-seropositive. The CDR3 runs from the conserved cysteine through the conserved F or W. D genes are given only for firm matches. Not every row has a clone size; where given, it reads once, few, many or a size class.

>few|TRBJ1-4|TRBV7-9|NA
TGTGCCAGCAGCTCCAGGGGTAGCCTGGATAGTGAACTGTTTTTT
CASSSRGSLDSELFF
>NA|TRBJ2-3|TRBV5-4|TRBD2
TGTGCCAGCAACTTGGAGGGACTAGCGGGGAAAAAGTATTTT
CASNLEGLAGKKYF
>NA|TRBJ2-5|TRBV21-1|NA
TGTGCCAGTCTCCTAGCGGGGAGAGAAGAGACCCAGTACTTC
CASLLAGREETQYF
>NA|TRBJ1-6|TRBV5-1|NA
TGCGCCAGCAGCTTGGCCGACAGTAATAATTCACCCCTCCACTTT
CASSLADSNNSPLHF
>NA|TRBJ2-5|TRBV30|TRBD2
TGTGCCTGGCGGGGGGGCGAGGAGACCCAGTACTTC
CAWRGGEETQYF
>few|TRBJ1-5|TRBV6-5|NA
TGTGCCAGCCGCAAAAACAGGGAGCCCAATCAGCCCCAGCATTTT
CASRKNREPNQPQHF
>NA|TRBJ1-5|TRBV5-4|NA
TGTGCCAGCAGCTTAGGGGATCAGCCCCAGCATTTT
CASSLGDQPQHF
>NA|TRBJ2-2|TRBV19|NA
TGTGCCAGTAGTACCCAGTGGAGGGGATCCGGGGAGCTGTTTTTT
CASSTQWRGSGELFF
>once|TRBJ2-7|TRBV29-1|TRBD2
TGCAGCGTGTCTAGCGGGGCGTCCAACTACGAGCAGTACTTC
CSVSSGASNYEQYF
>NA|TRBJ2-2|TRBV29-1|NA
TGCAGCGTTGGCAGAGGGCGGACCGGGGAGCTGTTTTTT
CSVGRGRTGELFF
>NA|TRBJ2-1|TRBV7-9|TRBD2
TGTGCCAGCAACTCTGGGGGGGGCTCCTACAATGAGCAGTTCTTC
CASNSGGGSYNEQFF
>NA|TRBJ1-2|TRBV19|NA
TGTGCCAGTAGTGGGACACAGAACTATGGCTACACCTTC
CASSGTQNYGYTF
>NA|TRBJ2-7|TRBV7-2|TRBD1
TGTGCCAGCAGCCCCTGGACAGGGGGCCTCGAGCAGTACTTC
CASSPWTGGLEQYF
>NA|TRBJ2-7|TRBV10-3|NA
TGTGCCATCAGCACTGGGGACTTCACCTACTACGAGCAGTACTTC
CAISTGDFTYYEQYF
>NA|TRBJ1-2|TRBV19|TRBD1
TGTGCCAGTAGGGACAGGGGCGTCGGCTACACCTTC
CASRDRGVGYTF
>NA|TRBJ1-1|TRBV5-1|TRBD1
TGCGCCAGCAGCCCCGGACAGGGTTTGAACACTGAAGCTTTCTTT
CASSPGQGLNTEAFF
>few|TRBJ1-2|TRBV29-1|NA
TGCAGCGTTGGACAGAATCTTTATGGCTACACCTTC
CSVGQNLYGYTF
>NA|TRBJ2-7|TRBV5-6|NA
TGTGCCAGCAGCACCGGACAGTCCCCCGACGAGTACTTC
CASSTGQSPDEYF
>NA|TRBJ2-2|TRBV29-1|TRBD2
TGCAGCGTTGATCTCCCTAGCGGGAGGGGGGGCGGGGAGCTGTTTTTT
CSVDLPSGRGGGELFF
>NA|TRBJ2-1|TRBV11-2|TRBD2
TGTGCCAGCAGGGTATCCGGGACTACTTACAATGAGCAGTTCTTC
CASRVSGTTYNEQFF
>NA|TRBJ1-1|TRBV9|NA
TGTGCCAGCAGCGGGGGTACGGGAGGTGAAGCTTTCTTT
CASSGGTGGEAFF
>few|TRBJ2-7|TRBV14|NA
TGTGCCAGCAGCCATACTTACACAGGCGAGCAGTACTTC
CASSHTYTGEQYF
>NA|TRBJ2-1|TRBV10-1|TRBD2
TGCGCCAGCAGTATTACTCCAGCGGGAGAGATCTTTTACAATGAGCAGTTCTTC
CASSITPAGEIFYNEQFF
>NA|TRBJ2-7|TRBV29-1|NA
TGCAGCGTTGAGGCGTTGGGACGGGGGACCTACGAGCAGTACTTC
CSVEALGRGTYEQYF
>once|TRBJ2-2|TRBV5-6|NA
TGTGCCAGCAGCTTGTCAGTGGGGGGGCTGGTGACCGGGGAGCTGTTTTTT
CASSLSVGGLVTGELFF
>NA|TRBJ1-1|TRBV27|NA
TGTGCCAGCAGTTTATACAGGCCCCGCGGAGACACTGAAGCTTTCTTT
CASSLYRPRGDTEAFF
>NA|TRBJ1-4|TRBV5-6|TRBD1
TGTGCCAGCAGCTTGGAAGGGACAGGGGAGGAAAAACTGTTTTTT
CASSLEGTGEEKLFF
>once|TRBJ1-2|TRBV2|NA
TGTGCCAGCAGTGTGAAACAGGGAGGGGGTGGCTACACCTTC
CASSVKQGGGGYTF
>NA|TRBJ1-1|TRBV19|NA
TGTGCCTCTTCCCGGGGTGGGTTGACTGAAGCTTTCTTT
CASSRGGLTEAFF
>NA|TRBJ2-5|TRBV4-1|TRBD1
TGCGCCAGCAGCCAAGGAAAAGGGGGCGAGGAGACCCAGTACTTC
CASSQGKGGEETQYF
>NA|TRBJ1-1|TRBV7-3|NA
TGTGCCAGCAGCTTTGCGGAGAACACTGAAGCTTTCTTT
CASSFAENTEAFF
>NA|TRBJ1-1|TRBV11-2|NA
TGTGCCAGCAGCTCTGGACTAGTGAACACTGAAGCTTTCTTT
CASSSGLVNTEAFF
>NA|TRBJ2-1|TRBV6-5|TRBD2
TGTGCCAGCACCCAAGGGACTAGCTGGCCCGATGAGCAGTTCTTC
CASTQGTSWPDEQFF
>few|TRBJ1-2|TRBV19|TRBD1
TGTGCCAGTAGACCCGGGAGCCGGGACAGGGTTGGCTACACCTTC
CASRPGSRDRVGYTF
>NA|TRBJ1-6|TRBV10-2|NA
TGCGCCAGCAGTGATGACCGGGGAGGGAATTCACCCCTCCACTTT
CASSDDRGGNSPLHF
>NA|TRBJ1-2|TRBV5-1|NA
TGCGCCAGCAGCTTGGAGGGGGTGTCTGGCTACACCTTC
CASSLEGVSGYTF
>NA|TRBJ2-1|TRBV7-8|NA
TGTGCCAGCAGCTTTTGGGCAGGGGCGAATGAGCAGTTCTTC
CASSFWAGANEQFF
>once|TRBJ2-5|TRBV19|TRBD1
TGTGCCAGTAGCCTCCTGGGGGGACAGGGAGTGGAGACCCAGTACTTC
CASSLLGGQGVETQYF
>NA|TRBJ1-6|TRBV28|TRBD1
TGTGCCAGCAGTTCGTCGACAGGGAATAATTCACCCCTCCACTTT
CASSSSTGNNSPLHF
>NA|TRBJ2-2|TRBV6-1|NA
TGTGCCAGCAGTGTTCCCCGGCGGGTAAACACCGGGGAGCTGTTTTTT
CASSVPRRVNTGELFF
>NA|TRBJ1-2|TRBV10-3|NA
TGTGCCAGCCGAGGGGAGGGTATCTATGGCTACACCTTC
CASRGEGIYGYTF
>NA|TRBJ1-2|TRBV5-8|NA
TGTGCCAGCAGCTTGAATCTACAGGCCCCCTATGGCTACACCTTC
CASSLNLQAPYGYTF
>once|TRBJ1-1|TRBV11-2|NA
TGTGCCAGCAGCTTAGATTTCGTTACTGAAGCTTTCTTT
CASSLDFVTEAFF
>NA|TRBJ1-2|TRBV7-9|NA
TGTGCCAGCAGCCGGACAGACTATGGCTACACCTTC
CASSRTDYGYTF
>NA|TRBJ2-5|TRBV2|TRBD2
TGTGCCAGCAGTGCTAGCGGGGGGGCCGCCGAGACCCAGTACTTC
CASSASGGAAETQYF
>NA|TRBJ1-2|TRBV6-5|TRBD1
TGTGCCAGCAGTAACTCACGACAGGGGCGCTATGGCTACACCTTC
CASSNSRQGRYGYTF
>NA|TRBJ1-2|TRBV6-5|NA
TGTGCCAGCGGACTACGGCCTAACTATGGCTACACCTTC
CASGLRPNYGYTF
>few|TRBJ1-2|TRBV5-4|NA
TGTGCCAGCAGCTGGCGGGGGCTCACATATGGCTACACCTTC
CASSWRGLTYGYTF
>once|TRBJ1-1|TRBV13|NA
TGTGCCAGCAGCTCGCATACGGTGGGGGCGAACACTGAAGCTTTCTTT
CASSSHTVGANTEAFF
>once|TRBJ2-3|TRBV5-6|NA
TGTGCCAGCAGCGGGAGCAGTGGAGATACGCAGTATTTT
CASSGSSGDTQYF
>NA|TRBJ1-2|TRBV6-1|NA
TGTGCCAGCAGTGGACCAGTCAGGGGCTACTATGGCTACACCTTC
CASSGPVRGYYGYTF
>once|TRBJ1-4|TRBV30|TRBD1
TGTGCCTGGAGCGGGACAGGTGATGAAAAACTGTTTTTT
CAWSGTGDEKLFF
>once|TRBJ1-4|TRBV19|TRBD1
TGTGCCAGCGCTCCGGGGACAGGGGAGGAAAAACTGTTTTTT
CASAPGTGEEKLFF